A single sample gave rise to the 13 T cell receptor beta chains below, sequenced in a study of T cell clonotyping in hematopoietic cell transplantation. Measured with immunoSEQ multiplex PCR; TCRdb has only the in-frame clones, and not every one. This sample has roughly 30,000 clones; 92% occur once, and the top ten carry over 8.5%. This specimen was PBMCs, taken 100 days after allogeneic stem cell transplant. All receptors come from a female patient aged 50 to 65 who had an allogeneic stem cell transplant from a related donor, so the T cells may come from the graft donor. Some clones in this sample may be carry-over from other donors' samples.

V usage is TRBV6-4 and J usage is TRBJ1-1; tentatively, D is TRBD1 (6 bases). Looked up from germline, CDR1 is MRHNA and CDR2 is SNTAGT. The ends were cut back, 0 bases at V and 0 bases at J, with 14 bases in the middle. CDR3 length: 17 residues. CDR3 in amino acids: CASSDSLRQDLNTEAFF. CDR3 nucleotide sequence: TGTGCCAGCAGTGACTCCCTGAGACAGGACCTGAACACTGAAGCTTTCTTT.

In its sample, this clone was seen a few times. V is TRBV5-1 and J is TRBJ2-7; D is uncertain. V was shortened by 2 bases and J by 5 bases, with 14 bases between the two germline ends. The CDR3 totals 14 residues. Germline V gene lookup returns CDR1 SGHRS and CDR2 YFSETQ. This CDR3 is CASSFASPFDEQYF. The CDR3, as DNA: TGCGCCAGCAGCTTCGCTTCCCCCTTTGACGAGCAGTACTTC. Full variable domain (remainder filled in from reference TRBV5-1 and TRBJ2-7): KAGVTQTPRYLIKTRGQQVTLSCSPISGHRSVSWYQQTPGQGLQFLFEYFSETQRNKGNFPGRFSGRQFSNSRSEMNVSTLELGDSALYLCASSFASPFDEQYFGPGTRLTVT.

The chain couples TRBV5-1 to TRBJ2-5; 8 bases agree with TRBD2. CDR3 length: 16 residues. The germline V gene has CDR1 SGHRS and CDR2 YFSETQ. With 0 bases clipped from V and 5 bases from J, the junction kept 9 bases outside the gene matches. CDR3 nucleotides: TGCGCCAGCAGCTTGGTGTCAAGCGGGGGAGGCGAGACCCAGTACTTC. Its protein product is CASSLVSSGGGETQYF.

The rearrangement joins TRBV5-1 to TRBJ1-5; D may be TRBD1 (6 bases). This CDR3 comprises 14 residues. CDR1 is SGHRS, CDR2 YFSETQ, per germline. Trimming took off 1 base at V and 6 bases at J, with 11 bases between the two ends. The CDR3 here is CASSLSMGAQPQHF. As DNA, the CDR3 is TGCGCCAGCAGCTTGTCAATGGGGGCTCAGCCCCAGCATTTT.

Written as DNA, the CDR3 is TGTGCCAGTACTCCATCTCGGGGAAACACCATATATTTT. Protein sequence: CASTPSRGNTIYF. The rearrangement joins TRBV19 to TRBJ1-3; D remains ambiguous. The CDR3 is made up of 13 amino acids. Germline V gives CDR1 LNHDA, CDR2 SQIVND (reference sequence). The germline V and J ends were trimmed by 7 bases and 4 bases, with 11 bases remaining between them.

The chain joins TRBV25-1 to TRBJ1-1; 7 nucleotides agree with TRBD1. Germline values: CDR1 MGHDK, CDR2 SYGVNS. This CDR3 has 16 residues. V shed 4 bases and J 2 bases; nucleotides not matched to a gene: 10. CDR3 bases: TGTGCCAGCAGTGGAAGCCGGGACAGTGTTAACACTGAAGCTTTCTTT. As protein: CASSGSRDSVNTEAFF.

This rearrangement joins TRBV29-1 to TRBJ2-2, with a possible D match to TRBD2 (7 bases). Looked up from germline, CDR1 is SQVTM and CDR2 is ANQGSEA. CDR3 length: 13 amino acids. Here the CDR3 reads CSGGGQNTGELFF. CDR3 nucleotide sequence: TGCAGTGGGGGGGGGCAGAACACCGGGGAGCTGTTTTTT.

The rearrangement uses TRBV4-3 and TRBJ1-3, with D unresolved. Germline V gene sequence: CDR1 LGHNA, CDR2 YSLEER. V was trimmed by 0 bases and J by 4 bases, leaving 7 bases between them. There are 14 residues in the CDR3. CDR3: CASSQDTGGNTIYF. The CDR3 nucleotides are TGCGCCAGCAGCCAAGATACCGGGGGAAACACCATATATTTT.

The chain has TRBV19 and TRBJ2-7; D remains ambiguous. V lost 1 base and J 0 bases, leaving 7 bases between the germline ends. The CDR3 covers 14 residues. From germline, CDR1 is LNHDA and CDR2 SQIVND (reference sequence). The CDR3 DNA sequence: TGTGCCAGTAGTATAGGGGGTCACTCCTACGAGCAGTACTTC. This gives the protein CASSIGGHSYEQYF.

As DNA, the CDR3 is TGTGCCACCTCGGGACTAGCGGACCGTTACAATGAGCAGTTCTTC. Amino acids: CATSGLADRYNEQFF. The V gene is TRBV10-3, the J gene TRBJ2-1; TRBD2 matches at 11 bases. The junction had 9 bases not matched to a gene; V was cut back by 10 bases and J by 4 bases. Germline assignment: CDR1 ENHRY and CDR2 SYGVKD. The CDR3 runs to 15 residues.

This chain links TRBV9 with TRBJ2-2; D gene ambiguous. CDR1 and CDR2 (germline): SGDLS, YYNGEE. Trimming pared 4 bases from V and 9 bases from J, leaving 7 bases between. The CDR3 sequence is 11 residues long. The CDR3 coding sequence is TGTGCCAGCAGCCGCCAACGGGAGCTGTTTTTT. Amino acid sequence: CASSRQRELFF.

V usage is TRBV19 and J usage is TRBJ2-7, with D unresolved. Trimming stripped 3 bases from V and 0 bases from J, with 9 bases between. Germline V gene lookup returns CDR1 LNHDA and CDR2 SQIVND (reference sequence). CDR3 size: 14 residues. The CDR3 DNA reads as TGTGCCAGTAGTATCAACAGTGGCTCCTACGAGCAGTACTTC. Protein product: CASSINSGSYEQYF.

The rearrangement links TRBV30 to TRBJ1-6; D gene uncertain. This CDR3 region has 13 residues. Germline V gives CDR1 GTSNPN, CDR2 SVGIG (reference sequence). Trimming shortened V by 4 bases and J by 5 bases, and 9 bases separated the two germline ends. In DNA, the CDR3 is TGTGCCTGGAAAGGGTTCCATAATTCACCCCTCCACTTT. It specifies CAWKGFHNSPLHF.